This TCR beta chain originates from a study of blood T cells in healthy people across ages. Study-level information: About one barcoded beta molecule per two T cells was captured by template switching.

Study-wide results and limits: No one knew whether donors had CMV, which possibly confounded expanded clonotype changes. A greater number of naive CD4+ cells and higher diversity distinguished long-lived donors from aged donors.

PCR was performed a second time for about 6 to 12 cycles using a sample-barcoded 5' primer and a J-beta primer mix. TCRdb independently ran MiXCR on the 5' RACE reads; one entry per CDR3 protein. The sample consists of about 1,500,000 distinct CDR3 sequences, 28% of them appearing once. This clonotype was seen ten or more times. Its antigen is undetermined. At one end the junction does not follow the germline gene, possibly because of a read error. From germline, CDR1 is SGHRS and CDR2 YFSETQ. The CDR3 spans 12 residues. V gene TRBV5-1 combines with J gene TRBJ2-3; D unresolved. The sequencing sample was made of blood. The sequence was collected from a young woman in good health. CDR3 sequence reads: CASSFTSDTQYF. CDR3 in DNA: TGTGCCAGCAGCTTTACCTCGGATACGCAGTATTTT.